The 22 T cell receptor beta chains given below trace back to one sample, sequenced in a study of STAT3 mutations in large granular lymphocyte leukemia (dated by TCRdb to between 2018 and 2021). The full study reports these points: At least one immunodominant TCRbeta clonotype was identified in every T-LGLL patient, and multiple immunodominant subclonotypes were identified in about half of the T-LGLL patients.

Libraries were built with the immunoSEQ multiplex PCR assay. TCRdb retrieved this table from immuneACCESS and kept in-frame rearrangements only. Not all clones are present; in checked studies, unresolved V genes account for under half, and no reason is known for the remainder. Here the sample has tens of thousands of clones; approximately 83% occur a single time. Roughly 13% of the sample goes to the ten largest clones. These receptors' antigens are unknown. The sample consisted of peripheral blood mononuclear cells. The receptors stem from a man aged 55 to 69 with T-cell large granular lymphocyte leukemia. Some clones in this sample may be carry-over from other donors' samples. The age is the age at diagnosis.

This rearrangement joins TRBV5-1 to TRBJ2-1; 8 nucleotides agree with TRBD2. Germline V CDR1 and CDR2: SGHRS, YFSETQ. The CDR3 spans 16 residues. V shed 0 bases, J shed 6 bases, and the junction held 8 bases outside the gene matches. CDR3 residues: CASSLAGAGAGNEQFF. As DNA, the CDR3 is TGCGCCAGCAGCTTGGCCGGAGCGGGAGCTGGCAATGAGCAGTTCTTC.

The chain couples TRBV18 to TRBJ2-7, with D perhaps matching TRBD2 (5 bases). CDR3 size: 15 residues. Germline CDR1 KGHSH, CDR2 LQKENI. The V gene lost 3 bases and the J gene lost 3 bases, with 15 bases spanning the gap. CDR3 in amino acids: CASSPSSGSHYEQYF. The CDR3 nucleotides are TGTGCCAGCTCACCGTCAAGCGGTTCCCACTACGAGCAGTACTTC.

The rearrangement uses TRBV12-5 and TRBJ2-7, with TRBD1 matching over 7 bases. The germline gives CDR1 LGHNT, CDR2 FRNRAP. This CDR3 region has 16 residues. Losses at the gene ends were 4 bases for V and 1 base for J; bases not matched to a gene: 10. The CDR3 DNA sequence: TGTGCTAGTGGTTCCGAGGGCGGACAGGATTCCTACGAGCAGTACTTC. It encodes CASGSEGGQDSYEQYF. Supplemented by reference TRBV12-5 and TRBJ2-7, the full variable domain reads DARVTQTPRHKVTEMGQEVTMRCQPILGHNTVFWYRQTMMQGLELLAYFRNRAPLDDSGMPKDRFSAEMPDATLATLKIQPSEPRDSAVYFCASGSEGGQDSYEQYFGPGTRLTVT.

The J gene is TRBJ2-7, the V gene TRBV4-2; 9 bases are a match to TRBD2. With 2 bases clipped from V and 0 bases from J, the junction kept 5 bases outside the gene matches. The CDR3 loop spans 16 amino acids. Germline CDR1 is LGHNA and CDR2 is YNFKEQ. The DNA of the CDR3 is TGTGCCAGCAGCCAAAACGTGGGACTAGCCTCCTACGAGCAGTACTTC. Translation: CASSQNVGLASYEQYF.

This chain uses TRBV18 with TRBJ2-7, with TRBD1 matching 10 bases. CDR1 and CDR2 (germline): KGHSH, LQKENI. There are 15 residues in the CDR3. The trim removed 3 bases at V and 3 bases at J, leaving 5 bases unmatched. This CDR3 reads CASSPSGQGFYEQYF. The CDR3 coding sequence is TGTGCCAGCTCACCGTCGGGACAGGGGTTCTACGAGCAGTACTTC.

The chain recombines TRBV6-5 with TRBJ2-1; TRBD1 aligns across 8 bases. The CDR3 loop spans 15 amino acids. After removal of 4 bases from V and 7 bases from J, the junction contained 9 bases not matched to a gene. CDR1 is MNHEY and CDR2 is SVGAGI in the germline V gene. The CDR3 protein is CASSSPGQVRNEQFF. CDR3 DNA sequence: TGTGCCAGCAGTTCCCCGGGACAGGTTCGGAATGAGCAGTTCTTC.

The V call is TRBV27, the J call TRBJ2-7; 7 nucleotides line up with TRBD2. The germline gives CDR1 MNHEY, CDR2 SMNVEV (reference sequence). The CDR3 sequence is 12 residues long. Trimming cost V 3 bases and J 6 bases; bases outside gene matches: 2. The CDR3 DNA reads TGTGCCAGCAGTTTTCCGGGAGGCGAGCAGTACTTC. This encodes CASSFPGGEQYF.

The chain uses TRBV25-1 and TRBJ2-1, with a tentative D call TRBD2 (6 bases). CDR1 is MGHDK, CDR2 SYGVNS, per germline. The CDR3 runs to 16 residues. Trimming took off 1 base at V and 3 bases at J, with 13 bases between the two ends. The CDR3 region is CASSEWRGGDYNEQFF. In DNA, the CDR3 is TGTGCCAGCAGTGAATGGAGGGGAGGAGACTACAATGAGCAGTTCTTC.

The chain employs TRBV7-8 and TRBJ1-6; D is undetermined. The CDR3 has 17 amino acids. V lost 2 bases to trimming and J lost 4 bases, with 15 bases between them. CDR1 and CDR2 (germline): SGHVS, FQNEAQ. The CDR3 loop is CASSLPTNRHYNSPLHF. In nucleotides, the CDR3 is TGTGCCAGCAGCTTACCGACAAATCGGCATTATAATTCACCCCTCCACTTT.

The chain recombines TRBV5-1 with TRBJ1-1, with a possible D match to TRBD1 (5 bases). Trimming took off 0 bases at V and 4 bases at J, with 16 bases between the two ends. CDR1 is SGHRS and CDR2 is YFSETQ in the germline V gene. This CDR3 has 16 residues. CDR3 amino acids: CASSLEGVRLATEAFF. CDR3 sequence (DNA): TGCGCCAGCAGCTTGGAAGGGGTGAGGTTGGCCACTGAAGCTTTCTTT. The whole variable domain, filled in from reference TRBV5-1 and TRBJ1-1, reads KAGVTQTPRYLIKTRGQQVTLSCSPISGHRSVSWYQQTPGQGLQFLFEYFSETQRNKGNFPGRFSGRQFSNSRSEMNVSTLELGDSALYLCASSLEGVRLATEAFFGQGTRLTVV.

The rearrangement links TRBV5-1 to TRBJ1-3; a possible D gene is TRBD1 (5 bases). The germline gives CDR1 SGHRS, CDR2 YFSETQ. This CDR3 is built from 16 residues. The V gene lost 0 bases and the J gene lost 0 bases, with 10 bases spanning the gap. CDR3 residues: CASSLGTGYSGNTIYF. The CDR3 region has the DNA TGCGCCAGCAGCTTGGGAACAGGCTACTCTGGAAACACCATATATTTT. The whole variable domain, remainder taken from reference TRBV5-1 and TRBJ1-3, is KAGVTQTPRYLIKTRGQQVTLSCSPISGHRSVSWYQQTPGQGLQFLFEYFSETQRNKGNFPGRFSGRQFSNSRSEMNVSTLELGDSALYLCASSLGTGYSGNTIYFGEGSWLTVV.

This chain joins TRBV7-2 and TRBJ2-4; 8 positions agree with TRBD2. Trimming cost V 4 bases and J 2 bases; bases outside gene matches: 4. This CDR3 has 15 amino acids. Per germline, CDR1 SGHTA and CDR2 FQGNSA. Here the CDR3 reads CASSSTSVTKNIQYF. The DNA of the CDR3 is TGTGCCAGCAGCTCGACTAGCGTAACCAAAAACATTCAGTACTTC. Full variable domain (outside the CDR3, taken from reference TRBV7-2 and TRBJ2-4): GAGVSQSPSNKVTEKGKDVELRCDPISGHTALYWYRQSLGQGLEFLIYFQGNSAPDKSGLPSDRFSAERTGGSVSTLTIQRTQQEDSAVYLCASSSTSVTKNIQYFGAGTRLSVL.

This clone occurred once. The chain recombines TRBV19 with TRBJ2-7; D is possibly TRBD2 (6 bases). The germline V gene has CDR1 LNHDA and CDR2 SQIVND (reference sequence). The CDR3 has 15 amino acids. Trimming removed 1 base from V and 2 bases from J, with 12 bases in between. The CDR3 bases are TGTGCCAGTAGTATAGTATTAGCGGACCCCTACGAGCAGTACTTC. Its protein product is CASSIVLADPYEQYF.

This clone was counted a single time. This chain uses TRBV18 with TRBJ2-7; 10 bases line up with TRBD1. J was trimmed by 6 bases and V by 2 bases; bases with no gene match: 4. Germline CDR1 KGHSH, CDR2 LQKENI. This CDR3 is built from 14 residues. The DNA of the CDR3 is TGTGCCAGCTCACCAGAAGGGACAGGGGTCGAGCAGTACTTC. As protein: CASSPEGTGVEQYF.

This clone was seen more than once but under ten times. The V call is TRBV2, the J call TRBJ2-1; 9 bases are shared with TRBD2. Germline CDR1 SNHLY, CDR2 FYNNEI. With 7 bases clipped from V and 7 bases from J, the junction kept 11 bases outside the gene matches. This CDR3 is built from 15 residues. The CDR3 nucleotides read TGTGCCAGCACCGCCGTAGCGGGAGTGTTAAATGAGCAGTTCTTC. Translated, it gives CASTAVAGVLNEQFF. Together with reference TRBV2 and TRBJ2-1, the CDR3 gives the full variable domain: EPEVTQTPSHQVTQMGQEVILRCVPISNHLYFYWYRQILGQKVEFLVSFYNNEISEKSEIFDDQFSVERPDGSNFTLKIRSTKLEDSAMYFCASTAVAGVLNEQFFGPGTRLTVL.

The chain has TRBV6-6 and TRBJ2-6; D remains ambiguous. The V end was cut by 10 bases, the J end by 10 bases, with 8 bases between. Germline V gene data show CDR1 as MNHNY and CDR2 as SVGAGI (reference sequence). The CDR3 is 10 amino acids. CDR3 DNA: TGTGCCATCGGGCCAAACGTCCTGACTTTC. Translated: CAIGPNVLTF.

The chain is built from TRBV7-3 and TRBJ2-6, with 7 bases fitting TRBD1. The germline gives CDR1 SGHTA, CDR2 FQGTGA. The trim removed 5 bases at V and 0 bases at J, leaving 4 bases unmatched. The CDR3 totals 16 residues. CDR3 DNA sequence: TGTGCCAGCAGCCGGGACAGTTTCTCTGGGGCCAACGTCCTGACTTTC. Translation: CASSRDSFSGANVLTF.

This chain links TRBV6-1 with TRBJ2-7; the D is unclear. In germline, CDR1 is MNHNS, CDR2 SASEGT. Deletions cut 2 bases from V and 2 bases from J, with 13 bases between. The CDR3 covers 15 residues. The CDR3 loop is CASSERIGYPYEQYF. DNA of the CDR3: TGTGCCAGCAGTGAACGAATTGGGTATCCCTACGAGCAGTACTTC.

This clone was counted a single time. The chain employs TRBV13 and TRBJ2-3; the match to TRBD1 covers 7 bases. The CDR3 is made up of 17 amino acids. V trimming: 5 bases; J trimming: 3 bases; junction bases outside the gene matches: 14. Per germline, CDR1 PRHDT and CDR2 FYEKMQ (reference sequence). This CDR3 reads CASSPYRQGLRTDTQYF. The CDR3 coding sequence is TGTGCCAGCAGCCCCTACCGACAGGGATTGAGGACAGATACGCAGTATTTT.

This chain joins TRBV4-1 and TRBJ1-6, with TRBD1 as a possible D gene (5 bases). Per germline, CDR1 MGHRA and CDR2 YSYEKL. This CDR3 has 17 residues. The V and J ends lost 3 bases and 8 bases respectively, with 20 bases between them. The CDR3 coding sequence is TGCGCCAGCAGCCAGGCCTCCTGGGACCCCCCAGATTCACCCCTCCACTTT. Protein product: CASSQASWDPPDSPLHF.

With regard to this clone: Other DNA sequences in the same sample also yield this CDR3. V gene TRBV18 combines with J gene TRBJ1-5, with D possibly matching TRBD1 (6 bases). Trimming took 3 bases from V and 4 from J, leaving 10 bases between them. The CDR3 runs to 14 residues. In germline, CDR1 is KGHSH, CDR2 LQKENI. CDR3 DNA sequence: TGTGCCAGCTCACCCCAGGGGCTAAATCAGCCCCAGCATTTT. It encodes CASSPQGLNQPQHF.

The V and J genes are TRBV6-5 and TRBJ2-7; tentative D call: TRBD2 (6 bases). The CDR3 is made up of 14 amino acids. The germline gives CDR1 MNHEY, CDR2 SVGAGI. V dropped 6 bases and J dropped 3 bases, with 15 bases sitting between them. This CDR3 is CASSPGAQIYEQYF. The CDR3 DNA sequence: TGTGCCAGCAGCCCGGGAGCGCAGATCTACGAGCAGTACTTC.